This TCR beta chain derives from a study of shared clonotypes between healthy human individuals. The CDR3 length is 13 residues. The V gene's germline CDR1 is MNHEY and CDR2 SVGAGI. V lost 7 bases, J lost 9 bases, and 16 bases lay in between. Assay: immunoSEQ multiplex PCR; the TCRdb copy retains only in-frame clones and omits some. The sample has 550,000 to 600,000 clones, around 76% seen once. The sequencing sample was made of PBMCs. This clonotype was sampled from a woman aged 35 to 49 in good health. Some clones in this sample may be carry-over from other donors' samples. The chain recombines TRBV6-5 with TRBJ2-1, with D maybe TRBD2 (5 bases). CDR3 protein: CASTRDGMGEQFF. The CDR3 bases are TGTGCCAGCACGCGTGACGGGATGGGTGAGCAGTTCTTC.